The text below deals with one T cell receptor beta chain. The CDR3 is made up of 15 amino acids. Germline V gene data show CDR1 as DFQATT and CDR2 as SNEGSKA (reference sequence). J gave up 7 bases and V 3 bases, and 8 bases lay outside the gene matches. Study processing details: Researchers report that nucleated cell counts were estimated from reference gene primer amplification. Clones were sequenced by immunoSEQ multiplex PCR, and TCRdb holds only the in-frame ones, with some missing. V and J calls and clone size come straight from that table; D and trimming were deduced from the DNA. The table includes some 48,000 clones, more than 70% detected once. The data stem from a study of blood T cell repertoires in COVID-19. On the study more broadly: COVID-19 samples collected from the United States, Italy and Spain covered acute and convalescent phases. Nucleic acid was either cDNA or gDNA, and it came from T cells, B-cell-depleted T cells, or PBMCs.

The source is a human donor in a cohort sampled during active COVID-19. Sample: peripheral blood. This chain links TRBV20-1 with TRBJ1-6; 8 bases are shared with TRBD1. The CDR3 sequence: CSASTGGVGNSPLHF. CDR3 DNA: TGCAGTGCTAGTACAGGGGGAGTTGGAAATTCACCCCTCCACTTT.